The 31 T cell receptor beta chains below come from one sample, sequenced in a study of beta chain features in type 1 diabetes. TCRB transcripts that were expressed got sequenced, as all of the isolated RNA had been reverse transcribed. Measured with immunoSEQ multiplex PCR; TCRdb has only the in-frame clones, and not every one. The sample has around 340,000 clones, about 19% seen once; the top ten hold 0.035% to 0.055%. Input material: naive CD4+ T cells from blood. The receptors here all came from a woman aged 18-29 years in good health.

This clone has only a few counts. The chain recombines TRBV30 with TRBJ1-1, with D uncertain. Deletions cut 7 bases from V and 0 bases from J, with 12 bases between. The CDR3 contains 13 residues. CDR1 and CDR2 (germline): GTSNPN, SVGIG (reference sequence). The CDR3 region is CASRPGMNTEAFF. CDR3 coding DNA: TGTGCCTCGCGACCGGGAATGAACACTGAAGCTTTCTTT.

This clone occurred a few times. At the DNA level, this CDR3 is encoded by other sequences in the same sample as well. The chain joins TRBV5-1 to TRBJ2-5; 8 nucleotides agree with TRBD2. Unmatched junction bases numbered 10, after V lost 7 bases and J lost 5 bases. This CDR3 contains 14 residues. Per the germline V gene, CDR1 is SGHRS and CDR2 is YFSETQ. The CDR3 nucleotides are TGCGCCAGCTCGACAAGCGGGAGATTGGAGACCCAGTACTTC. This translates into CASSTSGRLETQYF.

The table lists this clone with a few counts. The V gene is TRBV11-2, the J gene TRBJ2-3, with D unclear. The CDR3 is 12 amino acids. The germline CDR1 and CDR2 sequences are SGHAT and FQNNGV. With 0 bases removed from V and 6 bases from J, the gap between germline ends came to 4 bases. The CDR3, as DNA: TGTGCCAGCAGCTTAGAAGCGGATACGCAGTATTTT. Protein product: CASSLEADTQYF.

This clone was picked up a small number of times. Written as DNA, the CDR3 is TGCAGCGTTGATCCCTTAGGGACAGTCTCCTACAATGAGCAGTTCTTC. Translating it yields CSVDPLGTVSYNEQFF. The chain joins TRBV29-1 to TRBJ2-1, with 7 bases fitting TRBD1. This CDR3 comprises 16 residues. The ends lost 3 bases at V and 0 bases at J; junction bases unmatched: 8. The germline CDR1 and CDR2 sequences are SQVTM and ANQGSEA.

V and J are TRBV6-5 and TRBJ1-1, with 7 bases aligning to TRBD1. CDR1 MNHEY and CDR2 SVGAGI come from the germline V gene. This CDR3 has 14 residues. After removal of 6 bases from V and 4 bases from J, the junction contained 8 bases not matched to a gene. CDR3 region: CASRYGQAGTEAFF. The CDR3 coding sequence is TGTGCCAGCAGGTATGGACAGGCAGGCACTGAAGCTTTCTTT.

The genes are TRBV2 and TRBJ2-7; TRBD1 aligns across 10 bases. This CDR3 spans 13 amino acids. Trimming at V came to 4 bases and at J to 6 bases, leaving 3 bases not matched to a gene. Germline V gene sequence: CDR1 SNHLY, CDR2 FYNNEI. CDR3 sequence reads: CASSGDRGREQYF. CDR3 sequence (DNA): TGTGCCAGCAGTGGGGACAGGGGACGCGAGCAGTACTTC. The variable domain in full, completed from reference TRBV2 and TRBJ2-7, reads EPEVTQTPSHQVTQMGQEVILRCVPISNHLYFYWYRQILGQKVEFLVSFYNNEISEKSEIFDDQFSVERPDGSNFTLKIRSTKLEDSAMYFCASSGDRGREQYFGPGTRLTVT.

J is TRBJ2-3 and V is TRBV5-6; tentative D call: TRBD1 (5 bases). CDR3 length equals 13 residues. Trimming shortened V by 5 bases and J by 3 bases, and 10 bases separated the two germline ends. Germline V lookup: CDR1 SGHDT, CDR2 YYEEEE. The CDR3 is CASSAGRTDTQYF. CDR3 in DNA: TGTGCCAGCAGTGCAGGGCGTACAGATACGCAGTATTTT.

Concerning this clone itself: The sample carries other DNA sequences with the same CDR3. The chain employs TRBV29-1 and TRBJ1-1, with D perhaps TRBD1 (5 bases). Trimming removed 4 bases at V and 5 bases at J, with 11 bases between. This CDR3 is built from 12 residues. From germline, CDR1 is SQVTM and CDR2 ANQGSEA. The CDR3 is CSVGQGGTEAFF. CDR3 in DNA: TGCAGCGTTGGGCAGGGAGGGACTGAAGCTTTCTTT. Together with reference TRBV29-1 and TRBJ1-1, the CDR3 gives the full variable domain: SAVISQKPSRDICQRGTSLTIQCQVDSQVTMMFWYRQQPGQSLTLIATANQGSEATYESGFVIDKFPISRPNLTFSTLTVSNMSPEDSSIYLCSVGQGGTEAFFGQGTRLTVV.

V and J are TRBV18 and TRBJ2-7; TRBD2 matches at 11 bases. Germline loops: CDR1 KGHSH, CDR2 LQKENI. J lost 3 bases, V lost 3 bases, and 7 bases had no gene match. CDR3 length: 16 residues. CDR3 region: CASSPRPGLADYEQYF. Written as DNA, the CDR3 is TGTGCCAGCTCACCGCGGCCGGGACTAGCGGACTACGAGCAGTACTTC. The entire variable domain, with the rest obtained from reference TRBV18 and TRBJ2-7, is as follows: NAGVMQNPRHLVRRRGQEARLRCSPMKGHSHVYWYRQLPEEGLKFMVYLQKENIIDESGMPKERFSAEFPKEGPSILRIQQVVRGDSAAYFCASSPRPGLADYEQYFGPGTRLTVT.

The CDR3 region has the DNA TGTGCCAGCAGTGAACAGGGCCTTGCCGAAGCTTTCTTT. Its protein product is CASSEQGLAEAFF. J is TRBJ1-1 and V is TRBV6-1, with D possibly TRBD1 on 5 matching bases. This CDR3 comprises 13 residues. Germline V gives CDR1 MNHNS, CDR2 SASEGT. The V gene lost 2 bases and the J gene lost 8 bases, with 12 bases spanning the gap.

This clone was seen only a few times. CDR3 DNA sequence: TGTGCCTGGGCGGGCGGCGGGTCCAATCAGCCCCAGCATTTT. Amino acid sequence: CAWAGGGSNQPQHF. V usage is TRBV30 and J usage is TRBJ1-5; no reliable D call. Trimming removed 5 bases from V and 3 bases from J, with 14 bases in between. From germline, CDR1 is GTSNPN and CDR2 SVGIG (reference sequence). The CDR3 has 14 amino acids.

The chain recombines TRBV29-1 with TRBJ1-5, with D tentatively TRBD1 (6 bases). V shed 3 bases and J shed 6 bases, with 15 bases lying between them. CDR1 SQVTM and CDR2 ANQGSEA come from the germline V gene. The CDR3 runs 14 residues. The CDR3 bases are TGCAGCGTTGACTACCCCAGGGGTGTTCAGCCCCAGCATTTT. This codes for CSVDYPRGVQPQHF.

The CDR3 region is CASRGGGSYEQYF. DNA for the CDR3: TGTGCCAGCAGAGGGGGGGGGTCCTACGAGCAGTACTTC. This chain links TRBV2 with TRBJ2-7; D perhaps matches TRBD2 (7 bases). The CDR3 is 13 residues long. Germline V gene sequence: CDR1 SNHLY, CDR2 FYNNEI. Trimming removed 6 bases from V and 1 base from J, with 10 bases in between.

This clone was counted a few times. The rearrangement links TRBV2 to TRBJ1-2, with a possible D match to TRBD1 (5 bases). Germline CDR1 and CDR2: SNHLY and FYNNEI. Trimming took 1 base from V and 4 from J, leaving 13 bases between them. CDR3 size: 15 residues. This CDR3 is CASSEGIPTVYGYTF. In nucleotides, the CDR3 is TGTGCCAGCAGTGAAGGAATACCGACAGTCTATGGCTACACCTTC.

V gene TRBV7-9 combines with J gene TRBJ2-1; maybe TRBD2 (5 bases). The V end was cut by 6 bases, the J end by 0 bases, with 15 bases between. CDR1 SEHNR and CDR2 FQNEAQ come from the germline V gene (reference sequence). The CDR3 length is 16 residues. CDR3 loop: CASRERLGSSYNEQFF. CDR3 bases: TGTGCCAGCAGGGAAAGGTTGGGGAGCTCCTACAATGAGCAGTTCTTC.

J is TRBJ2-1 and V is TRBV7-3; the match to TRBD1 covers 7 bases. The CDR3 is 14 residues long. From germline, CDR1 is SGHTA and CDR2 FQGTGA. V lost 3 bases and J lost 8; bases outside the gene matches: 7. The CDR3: CASSFRQGGDEQFF. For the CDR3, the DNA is TGTGCCAGCAGCTTCAGACAGGGTGGTGATGAGCAGTTCTTC.

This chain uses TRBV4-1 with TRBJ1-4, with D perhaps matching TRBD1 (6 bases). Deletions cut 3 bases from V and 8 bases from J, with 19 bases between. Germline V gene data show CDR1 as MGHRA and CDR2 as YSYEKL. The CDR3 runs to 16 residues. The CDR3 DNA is TGCGCCAGCAGCCACCAACGAGGAGTCAGGGGAGAAAAACTGTTTTTT. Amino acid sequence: CASSHQRGVRGEKLFF.

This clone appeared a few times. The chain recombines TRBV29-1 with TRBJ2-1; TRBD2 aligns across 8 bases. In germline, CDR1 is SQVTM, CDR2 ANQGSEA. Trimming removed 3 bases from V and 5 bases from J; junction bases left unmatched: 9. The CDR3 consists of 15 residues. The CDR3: CSVDRGGGSNNEQFF. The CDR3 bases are TGCAGCGTTGACCGTGGCGGGGGGTCTAACAATGAGCAGTTCTTC.

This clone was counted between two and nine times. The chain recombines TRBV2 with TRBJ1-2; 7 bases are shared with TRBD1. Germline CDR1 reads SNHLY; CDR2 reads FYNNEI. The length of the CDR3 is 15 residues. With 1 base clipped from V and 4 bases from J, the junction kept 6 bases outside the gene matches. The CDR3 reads CASSEDLGTAYGYTF. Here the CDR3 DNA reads TGTGCCAGCAGTGAAGATCTTGGGACAGCCTATGGCTACACCTTC. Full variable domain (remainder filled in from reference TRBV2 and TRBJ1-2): EPEVTQTPSHQVTQMGQEVILRCVPISNHLYFYWYRQILGQKVEFLVSFYNNEISEKSEIFDDQFSVERPDGSNFTLKIRSTKLEDSAMYFCASSEDLGTAYGYTFGSGTRLTVV.

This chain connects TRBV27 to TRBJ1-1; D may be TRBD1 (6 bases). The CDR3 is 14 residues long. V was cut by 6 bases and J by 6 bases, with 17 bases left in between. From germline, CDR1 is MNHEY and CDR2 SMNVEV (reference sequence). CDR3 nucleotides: TGTGCCAGCAGCAGAATTGAACAGGGAGCTGAAGCTTTCTTT. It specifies CASSRIEQGAEAFF.

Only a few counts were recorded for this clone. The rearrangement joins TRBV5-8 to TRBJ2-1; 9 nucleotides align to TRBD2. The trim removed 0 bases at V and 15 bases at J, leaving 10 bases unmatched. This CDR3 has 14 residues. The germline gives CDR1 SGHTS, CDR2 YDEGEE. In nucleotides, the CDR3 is TGTGCCAGCAGCTTGGTAATAGCGGGGGTCTCGGGGTTCTTC. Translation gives CASSLVIAGVSGFF.

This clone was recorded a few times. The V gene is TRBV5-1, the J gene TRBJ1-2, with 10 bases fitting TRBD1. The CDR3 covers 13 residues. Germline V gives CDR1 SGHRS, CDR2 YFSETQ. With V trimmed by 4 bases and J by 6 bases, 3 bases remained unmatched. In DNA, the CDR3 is TGCGCCAGCAGCCACGGACAGGGGGATGGCTACACCTTC. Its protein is CASSHGQGDGYTF.

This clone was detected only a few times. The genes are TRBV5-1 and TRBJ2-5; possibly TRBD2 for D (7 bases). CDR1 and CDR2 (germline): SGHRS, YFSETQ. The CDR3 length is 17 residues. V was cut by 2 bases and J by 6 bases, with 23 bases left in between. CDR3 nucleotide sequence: TGCGCCAGCAGCTTTATCCCCGGGGGGCGCATGGGACAGACCCAGTACTTC. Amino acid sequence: CASSFIPGGRMGQTQYF.

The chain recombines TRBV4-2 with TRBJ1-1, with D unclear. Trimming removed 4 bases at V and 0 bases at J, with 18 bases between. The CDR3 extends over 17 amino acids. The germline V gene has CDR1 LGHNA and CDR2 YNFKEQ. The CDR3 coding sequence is TGTGCCAGCAGCCTACACCCCCCGACAAACATGAACACTGAAGCTTTCTTT. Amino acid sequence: CASSLHPPTNMNTEAFF.

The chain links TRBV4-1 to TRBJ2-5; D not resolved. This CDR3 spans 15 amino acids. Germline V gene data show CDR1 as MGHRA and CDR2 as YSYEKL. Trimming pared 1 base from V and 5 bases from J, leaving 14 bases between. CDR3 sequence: CASSQGGVLEETQYF. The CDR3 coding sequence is TGCGCCAGCAGCCAAGGAGGAGTATTGGAGGAGACCCAGTACTTC.

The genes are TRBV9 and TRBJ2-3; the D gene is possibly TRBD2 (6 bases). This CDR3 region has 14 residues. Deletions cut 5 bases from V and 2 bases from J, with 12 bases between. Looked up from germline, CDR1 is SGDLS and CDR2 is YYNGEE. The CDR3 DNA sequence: TGTGCCAGCAGGCCCGGGGGAATCACAGATACGCAGTATTTT. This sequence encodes CASRPGGITDTQYF.

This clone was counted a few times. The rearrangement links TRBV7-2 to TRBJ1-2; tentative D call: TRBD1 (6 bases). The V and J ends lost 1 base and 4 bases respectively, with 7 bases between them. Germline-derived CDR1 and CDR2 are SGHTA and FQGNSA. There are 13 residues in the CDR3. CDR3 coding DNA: TGTGCCAGCAGCTTAGGGACAGTCTATGGCTACACCTTC. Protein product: CASSLGTVYGYTF.

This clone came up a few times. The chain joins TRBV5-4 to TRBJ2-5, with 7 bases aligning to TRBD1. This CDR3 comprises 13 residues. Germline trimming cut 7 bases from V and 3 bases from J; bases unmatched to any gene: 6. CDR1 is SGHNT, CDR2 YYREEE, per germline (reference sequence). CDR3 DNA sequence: TGTGCCAGCCGGGACGGGACAGAAGAGACCCAGTACTTC. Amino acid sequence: CASRDGTEETQYF. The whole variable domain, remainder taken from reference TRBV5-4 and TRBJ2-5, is ETGVTQSPTHLIKTRGQQVTLRCSSQSGHNTVSWYQQALGQGPQFIFQYYREEENGRGNFPPRFSGLQFPNYSSELNVNALELDDSALYLCASRDGTEETQYFGPGTRLLVL.

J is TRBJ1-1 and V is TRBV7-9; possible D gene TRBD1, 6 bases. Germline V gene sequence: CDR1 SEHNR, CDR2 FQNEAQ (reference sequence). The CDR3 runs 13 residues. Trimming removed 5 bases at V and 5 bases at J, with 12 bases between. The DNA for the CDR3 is TGTGCCAGCAGCACAATCACAGGGACTGAAGCTTTCTTT. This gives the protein CASSTITGTEAFF.

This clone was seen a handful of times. For the CDR3, the DNA is TGTGCCAGCAGCTTTACAGGGCATAGCACTGAAGCTTTCTTT. Protein product: CASSFTGHSTEAFF. The gene calls are TRBV7-6 and TRBJ1-1, with D tentatively TRBD1 (6 bases). V lost 3 bases, J lost 4 bases, and 12 bases lay in between. The CDR3 has 14 amino acids. CDR1 SGHVS and CDR2 FNYEAQ come from the germline V gene.

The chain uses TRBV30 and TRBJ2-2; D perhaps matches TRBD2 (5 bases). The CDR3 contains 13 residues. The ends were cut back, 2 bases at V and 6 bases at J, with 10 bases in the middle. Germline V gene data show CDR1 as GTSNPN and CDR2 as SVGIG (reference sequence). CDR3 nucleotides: TGTGCCTGGAGTAGGGCTAGCCCCGGGGAGCTGTTTTTT. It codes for CAWSRASPGELFF.